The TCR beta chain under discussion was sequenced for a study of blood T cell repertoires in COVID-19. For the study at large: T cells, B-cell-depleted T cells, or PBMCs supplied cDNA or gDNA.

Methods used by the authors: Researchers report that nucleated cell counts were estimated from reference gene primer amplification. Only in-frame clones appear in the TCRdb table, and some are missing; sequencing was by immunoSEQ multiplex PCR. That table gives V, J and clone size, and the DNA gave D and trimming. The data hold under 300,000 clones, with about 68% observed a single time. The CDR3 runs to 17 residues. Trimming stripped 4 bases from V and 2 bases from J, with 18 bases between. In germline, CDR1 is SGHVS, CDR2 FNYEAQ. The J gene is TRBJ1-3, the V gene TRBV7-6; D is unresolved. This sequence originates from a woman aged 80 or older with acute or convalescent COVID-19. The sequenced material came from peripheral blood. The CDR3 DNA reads TGTGCCAGCAGCTCAACTTCGGGTCAGCAACCTGGAAACACCATATATTTT. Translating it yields CASSSTSGQQPGNTIYF.